The T cell receptor beta chain under discussion was sequenced for a study of human T cells and chemical hapten exposure. The wider study: Patients were given diphenylcyclopropenone on the scalp weekly across the approximately 24-week study. Mostly female patients had alopecia areata, totalis or universalis. Readings were taken at 6 days from patch tests that had applied 0.01% DPC to the upper back.

As to time point: pre-sensitization, week 0. Treatment specified: therapeutic diphenylcyclopropenone sensitization with weekly scalp DPC. To note about this clonotype: The antigen is not known.

The CDR3 sequence is 13 residues long. Germline V gene data show CDR1 as MNHNS and CDR2 as SASEGT. V gave up 4 bases and J gave up 9 bases, with 15 bases separating them. TCRdb re-derived calls from the RACE reads in MiXCR, one entry per CDR3 protein. The table shows over 300,000 distinct CDR3 sequences, with 4.5% to 6% occurring only once. Findings and caveats of the study: Compared with pre-sensitization or healthy control sets, expanded TCRs clustered more.

The input for sequencing was whole blood, taken in connection with sensitization to the hapten diphenylcyclopropenone (DPC). This chain uses TRBV6-1 with TRBJ2-5; possibly TRBD1 for D (7 bases). The clonotype comes from a woman between 45 and 65 years old with alopecia areata. Some clones in this sample may be carry-over from other donors' samples. The CDR3 here is CASSARGVGAQYF. DNA of the CDR3: TGTGCCAGCAGTGCCAGGGGGGTTGGGGCCCAGTACTTC.